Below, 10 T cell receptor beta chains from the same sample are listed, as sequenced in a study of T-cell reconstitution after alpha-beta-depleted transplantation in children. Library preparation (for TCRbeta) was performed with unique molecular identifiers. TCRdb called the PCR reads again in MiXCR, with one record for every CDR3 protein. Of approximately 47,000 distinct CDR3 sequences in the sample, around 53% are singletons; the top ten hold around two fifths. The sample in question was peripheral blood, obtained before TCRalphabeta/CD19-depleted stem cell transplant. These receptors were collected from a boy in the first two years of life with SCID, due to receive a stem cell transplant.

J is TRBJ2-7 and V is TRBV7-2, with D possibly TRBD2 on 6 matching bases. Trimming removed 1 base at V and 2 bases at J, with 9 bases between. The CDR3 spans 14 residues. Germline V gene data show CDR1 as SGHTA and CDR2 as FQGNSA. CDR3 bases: TGTGCCAGCAGCTTAGGGGGGGTGGCCTACGAGCAGTACTTC. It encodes CASSLGGVAYEQYF.

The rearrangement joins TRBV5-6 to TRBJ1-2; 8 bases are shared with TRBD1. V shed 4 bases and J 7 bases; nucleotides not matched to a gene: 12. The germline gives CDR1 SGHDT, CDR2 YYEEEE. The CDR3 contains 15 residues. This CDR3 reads CASSSDRGLFTGYTF. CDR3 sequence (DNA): TGTGCCAGCAGCAGTGACAGGGGTTTATTCACTGGCTACACCTTC.

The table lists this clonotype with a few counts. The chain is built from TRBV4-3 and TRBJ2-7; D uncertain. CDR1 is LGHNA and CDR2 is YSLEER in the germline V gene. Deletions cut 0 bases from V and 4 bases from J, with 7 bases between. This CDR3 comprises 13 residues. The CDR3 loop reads CASSQDETYEQYF. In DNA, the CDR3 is TGCGCCAGCAGCCAAGATGAGACATACGAGCAGTACTTC.

The CDR3 region is CASSSVGLAGGHEQFF. CDR3 nucleotides: TGTGCCAGCAGCTCGGTTGGACTAGCGGGGGGGCATGAGCAGTTCTTC. V usage is TRBV5-6 and J usage is TRBJ2-1, with 15 nucleotides matching TRBD2. With 3 bases clipped from V and 8 bases from J, the junction kept 6 bases outside the gene matches. The CDR3 has 16 residues. Germline loops: CDR1 SGHDT, CDR2 YYEEEE.

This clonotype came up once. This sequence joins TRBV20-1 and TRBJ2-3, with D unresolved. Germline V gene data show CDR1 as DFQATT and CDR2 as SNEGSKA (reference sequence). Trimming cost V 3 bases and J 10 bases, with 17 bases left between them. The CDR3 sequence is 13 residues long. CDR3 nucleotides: TGCAGTGCTAGCGCACTCCCCGAAGTTGCGCAGTATTTT. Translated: CSASALPEVAQYF.

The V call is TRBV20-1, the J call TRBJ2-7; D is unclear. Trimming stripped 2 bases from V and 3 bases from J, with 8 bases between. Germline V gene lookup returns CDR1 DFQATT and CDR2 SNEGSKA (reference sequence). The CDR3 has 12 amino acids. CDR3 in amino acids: CSARLGNYEQYF. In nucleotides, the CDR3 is TGCAGTGCTAGACTAGGTAACTACGAGCAGTACTTC.

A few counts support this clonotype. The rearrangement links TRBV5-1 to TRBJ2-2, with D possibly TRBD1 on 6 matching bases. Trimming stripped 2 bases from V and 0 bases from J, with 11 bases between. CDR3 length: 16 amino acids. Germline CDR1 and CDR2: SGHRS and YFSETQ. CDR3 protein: CASSFAGTSNTGELFF. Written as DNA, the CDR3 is TGCGCCAGCAGCTTCGCCGGGACATCGAACACCGGGGAGCTGTTTTTT.

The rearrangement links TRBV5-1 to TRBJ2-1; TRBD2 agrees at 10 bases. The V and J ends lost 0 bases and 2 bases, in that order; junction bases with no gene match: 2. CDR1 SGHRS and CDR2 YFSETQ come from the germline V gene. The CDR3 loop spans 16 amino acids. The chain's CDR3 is CASSLVSGGPYNEQFF. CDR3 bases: TGCGCCAGCAGCTTGGTTAGCGGGGGGCCCTACAATGAGCAGTTCTTC. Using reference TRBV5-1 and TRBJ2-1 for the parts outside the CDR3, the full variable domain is KAGVTQTPRYLIKTRGQQVTLSCSPISGHRSVSWYQQTPGQGLQFLFEYFSETQRNKGNFPGRFSGRQFSNSRSEMNVSTLELGDSALYLCASSLVSGGPYNEQFFGPGTRLTVL.

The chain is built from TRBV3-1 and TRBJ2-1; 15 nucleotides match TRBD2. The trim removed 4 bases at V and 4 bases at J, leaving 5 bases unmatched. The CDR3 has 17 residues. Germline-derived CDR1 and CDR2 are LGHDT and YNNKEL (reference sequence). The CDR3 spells CASSPIGLAGGYNEQFF. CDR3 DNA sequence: TGTGCCAGCAGCCCTATTGGACTAGCGGGGGGGTACAATGAGCAGTTCTTC.

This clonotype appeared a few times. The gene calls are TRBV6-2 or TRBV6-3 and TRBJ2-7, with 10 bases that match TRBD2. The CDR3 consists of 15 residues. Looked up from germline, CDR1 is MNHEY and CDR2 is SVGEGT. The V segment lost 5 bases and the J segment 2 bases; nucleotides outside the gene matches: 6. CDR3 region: CASSPRAGGPYEQYF. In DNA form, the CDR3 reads TGTGCCAGCAGTCCGAGAGCGGGGGGGCCCTACGAGCAGTACTTC.